The 9 T cell receptor beta chains listed next were all sequenced from one sample in a study of cytomegalovirus exposure and HLA in healthy donors. Primers for the PCR totalled 60 Vbeta and 13 Jbeta. The repertoire was sequenced with immunoSEQ multiplex PCR; TCRdb's copy has only in-frame clones and lacks some. This sample has about 200,000 clones; 70% to 80% occur once, and the top ten carry 1.5% to 2%. The sequencing input was PBMCs. These receptors came from a woman aged 45-65 years in good health and CMV-seronegative.

The genes are TRBV6-4 and TRBJ2-2; 7 bases map to TRBD1. J was trimmed by 5 bases and V by 6 bases; bases with no gene match: 6. The CDR3 consists of 14 residues. Germline V gives CDR1 MRHNA, CDR2 SNTAGT. The CDR3: CASRPTGVTGELFF. CDR3 nucleotide sequence: TGTGCCAGCAGGCCCACAGGGGTAACCGGGGAGCTGTTTTTT.

The chain carries TRBV29-1 and TRBJ1-5; maybe TRBD1 (6 bases). The CDR3 spans 14 residues. The V end was cut by 6 bases, the J end by 0 bases, with 12 bases between. Germline V lookup: CDR1 SQVTM, CDR2 ANQGSEA. The CDR3 sequence: CSVTQGYSNQPQHF. Here the CDR3 DNA reads TGCAGCGTCACTCAGGGGTATAGCAATCAGCCCCAGCATTTT.

The J gene is TRBJ2-6, the V gene TRBV5-1; D not resolved. The V gene's germline CDR1 is SGHRS and CDR2 YFSETQ. Between the trimmed V and J ends, which lost 0 bases and 2 bases, there was a span of 3 bases. The CDR3 is 14 amino acids. DNA of the CDR3: TGCGCCAGCAGCTTGGGAGCTGGGGCCAACGTCCTGACTTTC. It yields the protein CASSLGAGANVLTF.

The V gene is TRBV7-9, the J gene TRBJ1-1; D is undetermined. This CDR3 spans 13 amino acids. Germline V gene lookup returns CDR1 SEHNR and CDR2 FQNEAQ (reference sequence). V was trimmed by 5 bases and J by 3 bases, leaving 10 bases between them. This CDR3 is CASSRNTDTEAFF. CDR3 DNA: TGTGCCAGCAGCCGCAATACAGACACTGAAGCTTTCTTT.

V is TRBV5-1 and J is TRBJ2-1, with D perhaps TRBD1 (5 bases). Trimming took 4 bases from V and 6 from J, leaving 23 bases between them. The CDR3 sequence is 17 residues long. Germline V gene lookup returns CDR1 SGHRS and CDR2 YFSETQ. The CDR3 here is CASSLTIDRWITNEQFF. The CDR3 nucleotides are TGCGCCAGCAGCCTCACGATTGACAGATGGATTACCAATGAGCAGTTCTTC.

This chain connects TRBV5-4 to TRBJ2-5; tentative D call: TRBD2 (6 bases). Germline V CDR1 and CDR2: SGHNT, YYREEE (reference sequence). Trimming removed 0 bases at V and 3 bases at J, with 9 bases between. The CDR3 loop spans 14 amino acids. CDR3 in DNA: TGTGCCAGCAGCTTGGTTGGAGGGGAAGAGACCCAGTACTTC. This gives the protein CASSLVGGEETQYF.

V gene TRBV7-2 combines with J gene TRBJ1-6; TRBD1 aligns across 8 bases. This CDR3 has 15 residues. Germline V gene data show CDR1 as SGHTA and CDR2 as FQGNSA. J was trimmed by 9 bases and V by 5 bases; bases with no gene match: 9. CDR3 amino acids: CASSPPTGEGSPLHF. CDR3 DNA sequence: TGTGCCAGCAGCCCCCCGACAGGGGAAGGTTCACCCCTCCACTTT.

This clone was seen just once. The V call is TRBV7-2, the J call TRBJ1-6; TRBD1 aligns across 10 bases. The CDR3 loop spans 16 amino acids. Germline lookup yields CDR1 SGHTA and CDR2 FQGNSA. V trimming: 5 bases; J trimming: 10 bases; junction bases outside the gene matches: 11. DNA of the CDR3: TGTGCCAGCAGCCCTCCCCCGGGACAGGGGATCTCACCCCTCCACTTT. This translates into CASSPPPGQGISPLHF.

The chain is built from TRBV18 and TRBJ2-7, with 8 bases lining up with TRBD2. The CDR3 extends over 16 amino acids. The germline CDR1 and CDR2 sequences are KGHSH and LQKENI. V lost 4 bases and J lost 3; bases outside the gene matches: 11. The CDR3 region is CASSRTRGGASYEQYF. The CDR3 coding sequence is TGTGCCAGCTCACGGACCCGGGGGGGCGCCAGCTACGAGCAGTACTTC. The full variable domain, rest sourced from reference TRBV18 and TRBJ2-7, is NAGVMQNPRHLVRRRGQEARLRCSPMKGHSHVYWYRQLPEEGLKFMVYLQKENIIDESGMPKERFSAEFPKEGPSILRIQQVVRGDSAAYFCASSRTRGGASYEQYFGPGTRLTVT.